These 28 T cell receptor beta chains came from one sample sequenced in a study of STAT3 mutations in large granular lymphocyte leukemia. The antigens of these receptors remain unknown. Study-level points and caveats: In T-cell large granular lymphocyte leukemia, about half of patients showed multiple immunodominant subclonotypes.

TCRdb's copy holds only in-frame clones and misses some; the assay was immunoSEQ multiplex PCR. The sample holds some 37,000 clones, approximately 91% seen once. The material sequenced was PBMCs. All receptors come from a human donor with T large granular lymphocyte leukemia. Some clones in this sample may be carry-over from other donors' samples.

The chain has TRBV14 and TRBJ2-7, with 8 bases fitting TRBD1. This CDR3 spans 14 amino acids. Losses at the gene ends were 4 bases for V and 5 bases for J; bases not matched to a gene: 7. Per the germline V gene, CDR1 is SGHDN and CDR2 is FVKESK. This CDR3 reads CASSRRTGFNEQYF. CDR3 in DNA: TGTGCCAGCAGCCGGAGGACAGGGTTCAACGAGCAGTACTTC.

This chain uses TRBV20-1 with TRBJ1-1, with D uncertain. The germline gives CDR1 DFQATT, CDR2 SNEGSKA (reference sequence). The CDR3 contains 11 residues. Trimming left V 7 bases short and J 6 bases short, with 12 bases between. This CDR3 is CSVAMESEAFF. The CDR3 DNA sequence: TGCAGTGTGGCCATGGAGTCTGAAGCTTTCTTT.

The CDR3 nucleotides read TGTGCCAGCTCACCAGAATCAGGGAAAGATACGCAGTATTTT. Protein product: CASSPESGKDTQYF. The chain recombines TRBV18 with TRBJ2-3; D might be TRBD1 (5 bases). The CDR3 runs 14 residues. Deletions cut 2 bases from V and 5 bases from J, with 11 bases between. In germline, CDR1 is KGHSH, CDR2 LQKENI.

This rearrangement joins TRBV6-6 to TRBJ2-2; D gene unclear. Germline assignment: CDR1 MNHNY and CDR2 SVGAGI (reference sequence). Trimming pared 0 bases from V and 3 bases from J, leaving 8 bases between. The CDR3 has 15 amino acids. DNA for the CDR3: TGTGCCAGCAGTTACTCCCTGTCTGACACCGGGGAGCTGTTTTTT. This sequence encodes CASSYSLSDTGELFF.

The chain links TRBV10-3 to TRBJ2-3; TRBD2 matches at 7 bases. Germline CDR1 reads ENHRY; CDR2 reads SYGVKD. The CDR3 loop spans 16 amino acids. V lost 2 bases, J lost 2 bases, and 7 bases stayed unmatched. The DNA of the CDR3 is TGTGCCATCAGTGAGATCGGGGGGAGTATCACAGATACGCAGTATTTT. It encodes CAISEIGGSITDTQYF.

This clone was counted a few times. The chain carries TRBV6-6 and TRBJ1-1; D gene unclear. CDR1 and CDR2 (germline): MNHNY, SVGAGI (reference sequence). The CDR3 length is 13 residues. Trimming took 5 bases from V and 8 from J, leaving 15 bases between them. This CDR3 is CASSKVEGWEAFF. The CDR3 nucleotides read TGTGCCAGCAGTAAGGTCGAGGGATGGGAAGCTTTCTTT.

This clone has a handful of counts. The J gene is TRBJ1-5, the V gene TRBV5-8; D gene ambiguous. V was clipped by 3 bases and J by 7 bases, with 14 bases between them. The CDR3 is 14 amino acids. The germline V gene has CDR1 SGHTS and CDR2 YDEGEE. The CDR3 DNA is TGTGCCAGCAGCTCCTACGGGTGGGGACAGCCCCAGCATTTT. It yields the protein CASSSYGWGQPQHF.

The chain combines TRBV19 with TRBJ2-7; 7 bases are shared with TRBD1. Per the germline V gene, CDR1 is LNHDA and CDR2 is SQIVND (reference sequence). The CDR3 loop spans 14 amino acids. V was pared by 3 bases and J by 0 bases, with 2 bases of the junction left unmatched. The CDR3 is CASSMTGSSYEQYF. The CDR3 DNA reads as TGTGCCAGTAGTATGACAGGGAGCTCCTACGAGCAGTACTTC. The full variable domain, with the rest looked up from reference TRBV19 and TRBJ2-7, is DGGITQSPKYLFRKEGQNVTLSCEQNLNHDAMYWYRQDPGQGLRLIYYSQIVNDFQKGDIAEGYSVSREKKESFPLTVTSAQKNPTAFYLCASSMTGSSYEQYFGPGTRLTVT.

The chain recombines TRBV7-2 with TRBJ2-2; D gene uncertain. Germline assignment: CDR1 SGHTA and CDR2 FQGNSA. Trimming shortened V by 2 bases and J by 4 bases, and 14 bases separated the two germline ends. The CDR3 has 16 amino acids. The chain's CDR3 is CASSLNPGLITGELFF. Here the CDR3 DNA reads TGTGCCAGCAGCTTAAATCCGGGCCTGATCACCGGGGAGCTGTTTTTT.

V is TRBV7-9 and J is TRBJ1-4; TRBD1 might be the D (5 bases). Trimming stripped 5 bases from V and 2 bases from J, with 6 bases between. In germline, CDR1 is SEHNR, CDR2 FQNEAQ (reference sequence). This CDR3 is 13 amino acids long. CDR3 residues: CASSRGTNEKLFF. The CDR3 bases are TGTGCCAGCAGCCGGGGCACTAATGAAAAACTGTTTTTT.

This chain connects TRBV7-9 to TRBJ2-1; possible D gene TRBD2, 5 bases. Germline V CDR1 and CDR2: SEHNR, FQNEAQ (reference sequence). Trimming removed 4 bases from V and 0 bases from J, with 7 bases in between. The CDR3 length is 14 residues. The CDR3 spells CASSSRDSYNEQFF. Here the CDR3 DNA reads TGTGCCAGCAGCTCGAGGGACTCCTACAATGAGCAGTTCTTC.

As to this clone: The junction differs from germline at one of its ends, possibly a read error. This chain connects TRBV5-8 to TRBJ1-1; 8 bases match TRBD1. Per germline, CDR1 SGHTS and CDR2 YDEGEE. The CDR3 extends over 14 amino acids. The CDR3 bases are TGTGCCAGCAGCTTGGACAGGGGGAACGCTGAAGCTTTCTTT. This gives the protein CASSLDRGNAEAFF. Supplemented by reference TRBV5-8 and TRBJ1-1, the full variable domain reads EAGVTQSPTHLIKTRGQQATLRCSPISGHTSVYWYQQALGLGLQFLLWYDEGEERNRGNFPPRFSGRQFPNYSSELNVNALELEDSALYLCASSLDRGNAEAFFGQGTRLTVV.

The chain combines TRBV7-9 with TRBJ2-2; tentatively, D is TRBD1 (5 bases). CDR3 length: 14 residues. Germline lookup yields CDR1 SEHNR and CDR2 FQNEAQ (reference sequence). Trimming took 8 bases from V and 0 from J, leaving 10 bases between them. CDR3 DNA: TGTGCCAGCTCCCAGACAGCGAACACCGGGGAGCTGTTTTTT. Translating it yields CASSQTANTGELFF.

The chain is built from TRBV4-1 and TRBJ2-5; 10 nucleotides align to TRBD2. Losses at the gene ends were 0 bases for V and 3 bases for J; bases not matched to a gene: 4. In germline, CDR1 is MGHRA, CDR2 YSYEKL. The CDR3 sequence is 16 residues long. CDR3 sequence (DNA): TGCGCCAGCAGCCAAGAGCCTAGCGGGAGAGAAGAGACCCAGTACTTC. This translates into CASSQEPSGREETQYF.

This clone showed up just once. V usage is TRBV28 and J usage is TRBJ1-1; D gene uncertain. Germline CDR1 reads MDHEN; CDR2 reads SYDVKM. Trimming pared 6 bases from V and 5 bases from J, leaving 22 bases between. CDR3 length: 16 residues. The CDR3 loop reads CASRTPRTSLGTEAFF. CDR3 bases: TGTGCCAGCAGGACGCCTCGCACCTCGCTGGGGACTGAAGCTTTCTTT.

The chain couples TRBV30 to TRBJ1-1; D call uncertain. The CDR3 totals 13 residues. Germline CDR1 is GTSNPN and CDR2 is SVGIG (reference sequence). V was cut by 0 bases and J by 1 base, with 6 bases left in between. DNA for the CDR3: TGTGCCTGGAGTGTACACACGAACACTGAAGCTTTCTTT. Translation: CAWSVHTNTEAFF. The full variable domain, completed using reference TRBV30 and TRBJ1-1, is SQTIHQWPATLVQPVGSPLSLECTVEGTSNPNLYWYRQAAGRGLQLLFYSVGIGQISSEVPQNLSASRPQDRQFILSSKKLLLSDSGFYLCAWSVHTNTEAFFGQGTRLTVV.

Here the CDR3 reads CASSISSGQRVTNYGYTF. Written as DNA, the CDR3 is TGTGCCAGTAGTATAAGTAGTGGGCAGCGGGTTACTAACTATGGCTACACCTTC. V is TRBV19 and J is TRBJ1-2, with D hard to call. V lost 2 bases and J lost 0, with 19 bases in between. The CDR3 runs to 18 residues. CDR1 and CDR2 (germline): LNHDA, SQIVND (reference sequence).

The V gene is TRBV28, the J gene TRBJ2-3, with TRBD1 matching over 7 bases. There are 16 residues in the CDR3. With 10 bases clipped from V and 2 bases from J, the junction kept 15 bases outside the gene matches. Looked up from germline, CDR1 is MDHEN and CDR2 is SYDVKM. The CDR3 reads CATNRVDRANTDTQYF. The CDR3 coding sequence is TGTGCCACAAACAGGGTTGACAGGGCAAACACAGATACGCAGTATTTT.

The V call is TRBV27, the J call TRBJ2-7, with 8 bases lining up with TRBD1. V shed 0 bases, J shed 3 bases, and the junction held 13 bases outside the gene matches. CDR3 length equals 18 residues. The germline V gene encodes CDR1 MNHEY and CDR2 SMNVEV (reference sequence). The chain's CDR3 is CASSLSGQGGVKIYEQYF. DNA of the CDR3: TGTGCCAGCAGTTTATCAGGACAGGGAGGAGTAAAGATCTACGAGCAGTACTTC.

The genes are TRBV10-3 and TRBJ1-2; 7 bases match TRBD1. Germline loops: CDR1 ENHRY, CDR2 SYGVKD. J was trimmed by 8 bases and V by 11 bases; bases with no gene match: 20. This CDR3 has 15 residues. The CDR3 loop is CASRRQGNRIEGYTF. The CDR3, as DNA: TGTGCCTCCCGACGACAGGGAAATAGGATAGAGGGCTACACCTTC.

The J gene is TRBJ2-1, the V gene TRBV6-6, with D perhaps TRBD2 (6 bases). From germline, CDR1 is MNHNY and CDR2 SVGAGI (reference sequence). The CDR3 has 15 amino acids. V dropped 4 bases and J dropped 0 bases, with 10 bases sitting between them. The CDR3 sequence is CASSLAASSYNEQFF. The CDR3 DNA is TGTGCCAGCAGTTTAGCGGCAAGCTCCTACAATGAGCAGTTCTTC.

The chain couples TRBV5-1 to TRBJ2-1, with 8 nucleotides matching TRBD2. In germline, CDR1 is SGHRS, CDR2 YFSETQ. J lost 8 bases, V lost 5 bases, and 12 bases had no gene match. This CDR3 is 15 amino acids long. The CDR3 is CASSFGVAGRDEQFF. CDR3 nucleotides: TGCGCCAGCAGTTTTGGGGTAGCGGGGAGGGATGAGCAGTTCTTC.

This sequence joins TRBV29-1 and TRBJ1-1; 7 bases are shared with TRBD1. Trimming at V came to 5 bases and at J to 2 bases, leaving 8 bases not matched to a gene. The CDR3 spans 14 residues. Germline CDR1 and CDR2: SQVTM and ANQGSEA. This chain's CDR3 is CSVLDRIRNTEAFF. For the CDR3, the DNA is TGCAGCGTTTTGGACAGGATTAGAAACACTGAAGCTTTCTTT. Full variable domain (rest looked up from reference TRBV29-1 and TRBJ1-1): SAVISQKPSRDICQRGTSLTIQCQVDSQVTMMFWYRQQPGQSLTLIATANQGSEATYESGFVIDKFPISRPNLTFSTLTVSNMSPEDSSIYLCSVLDRIRNTEAFFGQGTRLTVV.

This chain uses TRBV7-2 with TRBJ2-7, with D perhaps assigned TRBD1 or TRBD2 (6 bases each). The CDR3 spans 13 residues. Between the trimmed V and J ends, which lost 1 base and 7 bases, there was a span of 11 bases. The germline V gene has CDR1 SGHTA and CDR2 FQGNSA. CDR3 sequence reads: CASSLVGGSEQYF. The CDR3 DNA is TGTGCCAGCAGCTTAGTAGGGGGGAGTGAGCAGTACTTC.

The chain has TRBV4-2 and TRBJ2-3; 7 nucleotides align to TRBD2. The CDR3 consists of 14 residues. The junction had 7 bases not matched to a gene; V was cut back by 0 bases and J by 10 bases. Germline CDR1 and CDR2: LGHNA and YNFKEQ. Here the CDR3 DNA reads TGTGCCAGCAGCCAAGAAATGACTAGCTTTGCGCAGTATTTT. Protein product: CASSQEMTSFAQYF.

This chain links TRBV9 with TRBJ1-3; D call uncertain. CDR3 length: 15 residues. The germline V gene encodes CDR1 SGDLS and CDR2 YYNGEE. V was clipped by 4 bases and J by 3 bases, with 14 bases between them. The CDR3 DNA is TGTGCCAGCAGCTCCACCGGCGGGCGTGGAAACACCATATATTTT. Translation: CASSSTGGRGNTIYF.

V is TRBV10-2 and J is TRBJ1-2; D is unresolved. The ends were cut back, 4 bases at V and 10 bases at J, with 13 bases in the middle. Germline CDR1 WSHSY, CDR2 SAAADI. The CDR3 extends over 12 amino acids. The CDR3 region is CASSGAQRYYTF. In nucleotides, the CDR3 is TGCGCCAGCAGTGGGGCCCAGCGATACTACACCTTC.

V and J are TRBV28 and TRBJ2-1; 7 nucleotides align to TRBD2. Germline V gives CDR1 MDHEN, CDR2 SYDVKM. This CDR3 is 16 amino acids long. The V gene end was trimmed by 5 bases and the J gene end by 4 bases; junction bases not matched to a gene: 11. The CDR3 loop reads CASSTVWGGYYNEQFF. The CDR3 nucleotides are TGTGCCAGCAGTACCGTGTGGGGGGGATATTACAATGAGCAGTTCTTC.